Below are 16 T cell receptor beta chains sequenced from a single sample in a study of radiotherapy plus CTLA-4 blockade in lung cancer. Generated by immunoSEQ multiplex PCR, the TCRdb table keeps only in-frame clones and is missing some. Among more than 55,000 clones, 65% to 80% were seen once, and the ten largest hold approximately 15%. Sequencing was performed on peripheral blood, taken from a patient treated with radiotherapy plus ipilimumab. These receptors all stem from a human donor with non-small cell lung cancer who had a complete response to radiotherapy plus ipilimumab.

The rearrangement joins TRBV9 to TRBJ2-7; D may be TRBD1 (6 bases). Deletions cut 3 bases from V and 4 bases from J, with 14 bases between. The CDR3 loop spans 14 amino acids. Germline V lookup: CDR1 SGDLS, CDR2 YYNGEE. The CDR3 here is CASSETGQMYEQYF. The CDR3 bases are TGTGCCAGCAGCGAGACAGGTCAGATGTACGAGCAGTACTTC. The full variable domain, in which reference TRBV9 and TRBJ2-7 provide the parts outside the CDR3, is DSGVTQTPKHLITATGQRVTLRCSPRSGDLSVYWYQQSLDQGLQFLIQYYNGEERAKGNILERFSAQQFPDLHSELNLSSLELGDSALYFCASSETGQMYEQYFGPGTRLTVT.

The rearrangement joins TRBV5-6 to TRBJ1-6, with TRBD1 matching 7 bases. With V trimmed by 0 bases and J by 8 bases, 5 bases remained unmatched. This CDR3 region has 15 residues. CDR1 SGHDT and CDR2 YYEEEE come from the germline V gene. CDR3 protein: CASSLVDREDSPLHF. CDR3 sequence (DNA): TGTGCCAGCAGCTTGGTTGACAGGGAGGATTCACCCCTCCACTTT.

The rearrangement links TRBV5-1 to TRBJ2-5, with 7 bases aligning to TRBD1. This CDR3 has 13 residues. Per the germline V gene, CDR1 is SGHRS and CDR2 is YFSETQ. V lost 7 bases, J lost 2 bases, and 5 bases stayed unmatched. CDR3 in amino acids: CASRQTGQETQYF. The CDR3, as DNA: TGCGCCAGCCGTCAGACAGGGCAAGAGACCCAGTACTTC.

This sequence joins TRBV7-9 and TRBJ2-5, with D maybe TRBD2 (6 bases). Germline V gene data show CDR1 as SEHNR and CDR2 as FQNEAQ (reference sequence). With 8 bases removed from V and 2 bases from J, the gap between germline ends came to 15 bases. The CDR3 is made up of 14 amino acids. The DNA of the CDR3 is TGTGCCAGCGGAACCGGGACTTCTCAAGAGACCCAGTACTTC. Its protein product is CASGTGTSQETQYF.

V and J are TRBV10-3 and TRBJ1-2, with 10 positions matching TRBD1. After removal of 6 bases from V and 6 bases from J, the junction contained 10 bases not matched to a gene. Germline V lookup: CDR1 ENHRY, CDR2 SYGVKD. This CDR3 region has 15 residues. CDR3 DNA sequence: TGTGCCATCAGGGGGACAGGGGAATCCTTTAATGGCTACACCTTC. Protein product: CAIRGTGESFNGYTF.

This clone has a handful of counts. The V gene is TRBV6-4, the J gene TRBJ2-2; 7 positions match TRBD2. In germline, CDR1 is MRHNA, CDR2 SNTAGT. This CDR3 is 15 amino acids long. Germline trimming cut 4 bases from V and 4 bases from J; bases unmatched to any gene: 6. CDR3 nucleotides: TGTGCCAGCAGTGCAGGCAGGGAGGGCACCGGGGAGCTGTTTTTT. Its translation: CASSAGREGTGELFF.

CDR3 residues: CASRGGGVGTEAFF. The CDR3 nucleotides are TGTGCCAGCAGAGGGGGTGGGGTAGGCACTGAAGCTTTCTTT. The chain carries TRBV5-8 and TRBJ1-1; D perhaps matches TRBD1 (6 bases). Per the germline V gene, CDR1 is SGHTS and CDR2 is YDEGEE. The CDR3 contains 14 residues. Trimming left V 5 bases short and J 4 bases short, with 15 bases between.

The J gene is TRBJ2-5, the V gene TRBV4-1; TRBD1 agrees at 7 bases. This CDR3 contains 14 residues. The junction had 6 bases not matched to a gene; V was cut back by 4 bases and J by 4 bases. The V gene's germline CDR1 is MGHRA and CDR2 YSYEKL. The CDR3 protein is CASSPGGQPETQYF. CDR3 sequence (DNA): TGCGCCAGCAGCCCAGGGGGACAGCCAGAGACCCAGTACTTC.

CDR3 amino acids: CASSLAGLRDTQYF. The CDR3 DNA is TGTGCCAGCAGCTTAGCAGGACTTCGAGATACGCAGTATTTT. The J gene is TRBJ2-3, the V gene TRBV7-2; TRBD2 is a possible D gene (5 bases). V lost 0 bases, J lost 5 bases, and 9 bases lay in between. Germline CDR1 and CDR2: SGHTA and FQGNSA. CDR3 size: 14 residues.

This sequence joins TRBV9 and TRBJ1-6; TRBD1 matches 7 bases. Germline V gives CDR1 SGDLS, CDR2 YYNGEE. The CDR3 contains 18 residues. With 0 bases clipped from V and 4 bases from J, the junction kept 10 bases outside the gene matches. CDR3 amino acids: CASSVGGGTEIYNSPLHF. For the CDR3, the DNA is TGTGCCAGCAGCGTAGGGGGCGGGACAGAAATTTATAATTCACCCCTCCACTTT.

The CDR3 sequence is CASSLGGLAGAYEQYV. The CDR3 DNA reads TGTGCCAGCAGCTTGGGGGGGCTAGCGGGAGCCTACGAGCAGTACGTC. V gene TRBV5-6 combines with J gene TRBJ2-7, with 10 nucleotides matching TRBD2. This CDR3 region has 16 residues. Germline V CDR1 and CDR2: SGHDT, YYEEEE. Trimming removed 0 bases from V and 2 bases from J; junction bases left unmatched: 5.

This clone was counted once. The gene calls are TRBV7-9 and TRBJ2-1; tentatively, D is TRBD2 (5 bases). V was shortened by 1 base and J by 0 bases, with 13 bases between the two germline ends. Germline assignment: CDR1 SEHNR and CDR2 FQNEAQ (reference sequence). CDR3 length equals 17 residues. Here the CDR3 DNA reads TGTGCCAGCAGCTTAGTAGGTAGCGTAAGCTCCTACAATGAGCAGTTCTTC. This gives the protein CASSLVGSVSSYNEQFF.

The V and J genes are TRBV5-4 and TRBJ1-2; D not certain. The CDR3 sequence is 15 residues long. With 0 bases removed from V and 3 bases from J, the gap between germline ends came to 12 bases. The germline V gene encodes CDR1 SGHNT and CDR2 YYREEE (reference sequence). CDR3 DNA: TGTGCCAGCAGCTTGGGAGGAAGAGGTGACTATGGCTACACCTTC. Residues: CASSLGGRGDYGYTF. The full variable domain, completed using reference TRBV5-4 and TRBJ1-2, is ETGVTQSPTHLIKTRGQQVTLRCSSQSGHNTVSWYQQALGQGPQFIFQYYREEENGRGNFPPRFSGLQFPNYSSELNVNALELDDSALYLCASSLGGRGDYGYTFGSGTRLTVV.

The V gene is TRBV5-1, the J gene TRBJ2-5; 9 nucleotides line up with TRBD1. There are 14 residues in the CDR3. V lost 6 bases, J lost 8 bases, and 11 bases stayed unmatched. Germline V gives CDR1 SGHRS, CDR2 YFSETQ. The CDR3 nucleotides are TGCGCCAGCACCCTAGGGACAGGGAAAAAAACCCAGTACTTC. Its translation is CASTLGTGKKTQYF.

V is TRBV7-2 and J is TRBJ1-3; possibly TRBD1 for D (6 bases). Trimming shortened V by 4 bases and J by 4 bases, and 8 bases separated the two germline ends. Germline V lookup: CDR1 SGHTA, CDR2 FQGNSA. CDR3 length: 13 residues. The CDR3 spells CASSYGQGNTIYF. The CDR3 nucleotides read TGTGCCAGCAGCTACGGACAGGGAAACACCATATATTTT.

This clone occurred a few times. The chain recombines TRBV7-2 with TRBJ1-5; maybe TRBD1 (6 bases). Germline assignment: CDR1 SGHTA and CDR2 FQGNSA. V was pared by 4 bases and J by 7 bases, with 17 bases between. CDR3 length: 15 amino acids. Here the CDR3 DNA reads TGTGCCAGCAGCTCGCAGGGGTCGGTAGGGCAGCCCCAGCATTTT. Translated, it gives CASSSQGSVGQPQHF.